The 2 T cell receptor beta chains given below trace back to one sample, sequenced in a study of T-cell memory formation after mild COVID-19. TCRdb processed the 5' RACE reads anew with MiXCR; each CDR3 protein has one entry. The data show around 250,000 distinct CDR3 sequences, over 9% seen once. The sequenced sample was PBMCs or a T cell subset sorted from them (not recorded which). These TCRs come from a man aged 18 to 29 who had mild COVID-19 (a few samples of this study predate the infection). Cell type and time point are not known.

The CDR3 nucleotides are TGCAGTGCTAGTACCGGGCTAGCGGTCTACAATGAGCAGTTCTTC. Translation: CSASTGLAVYNEQFF. The chain carries TRBV20-1 and TRBJ2-1, with TRBD2 matching over 7 bases. The CDR3 covers 15 residues. The ends lost 3 bases at V and 3 bases at J; junction bases unmatched: 8. In germline, CDR1 is DFQATT, CDR2 SNEGSKA (reference sequence).

In nucleotides, the CDR3 is TGTGCCAGCAGTCCGCGACAGGGGAGCAATGAGCAGTTCTTC. Translation: CASSPRQGSNEQFF. The chain uses TRBV6-5 and TRBJ2-1; 8 nucleotides align to TRBD1. Germline V gene data show CDR1 as MNHEY and CDR2 as SVGAGI. The CDR3 covers 14 residues. Trimming removed 5 bases from V and 6 bases from J; junction bases left unmatched: 6.